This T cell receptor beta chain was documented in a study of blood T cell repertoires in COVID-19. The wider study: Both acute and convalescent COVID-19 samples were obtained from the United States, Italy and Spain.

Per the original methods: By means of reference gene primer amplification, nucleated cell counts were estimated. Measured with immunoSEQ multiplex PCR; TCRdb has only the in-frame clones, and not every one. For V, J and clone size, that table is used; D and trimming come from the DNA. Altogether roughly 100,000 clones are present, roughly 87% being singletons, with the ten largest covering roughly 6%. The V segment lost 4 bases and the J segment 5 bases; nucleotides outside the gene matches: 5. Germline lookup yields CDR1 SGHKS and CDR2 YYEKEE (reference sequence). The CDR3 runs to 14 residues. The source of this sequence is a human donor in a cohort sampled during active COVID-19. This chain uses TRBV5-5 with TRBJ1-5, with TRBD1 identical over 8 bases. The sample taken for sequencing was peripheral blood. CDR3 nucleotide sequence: TGTGCCAGCAGCCCTGGGACAGGATATCAGCCCCAGCATTTT. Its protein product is CASSPGTGYQPQHF.